This T cell receptor (beta chain) was found in a study of CD8 T cells in Susac syndrome. Trimming shortened V by 1 base and J by 3 bases, and 13 bases separated the two germline ends. Germline CDR1 and CDR2: MGHRA and YSYEKL. CDR3 length: 15 amino acids. The RNA input was about 0.5 to 1 ug, and it was reverse transcribed with random hexamers. TCRdb re-called the immunoSEQ multiplex PCR reads with MiXCR, one entry per CDR3 protein. The table records under 200,000 distinct CDR3 sequences, 91% of them present only once. This TCR was sampled from a human donor with Susac syndrome. This chain links TRBV4-1 with TRBJ2-7; no definite D call. Sequenced: CD4+ T cells from PBMCs. The CDR3 DNA reads TGCGCCAGCAGCCAAGCCGCTACGTCCGACTACGAGCAGTACTTC. Protein sequence: CASSQAATSDYEQYF.